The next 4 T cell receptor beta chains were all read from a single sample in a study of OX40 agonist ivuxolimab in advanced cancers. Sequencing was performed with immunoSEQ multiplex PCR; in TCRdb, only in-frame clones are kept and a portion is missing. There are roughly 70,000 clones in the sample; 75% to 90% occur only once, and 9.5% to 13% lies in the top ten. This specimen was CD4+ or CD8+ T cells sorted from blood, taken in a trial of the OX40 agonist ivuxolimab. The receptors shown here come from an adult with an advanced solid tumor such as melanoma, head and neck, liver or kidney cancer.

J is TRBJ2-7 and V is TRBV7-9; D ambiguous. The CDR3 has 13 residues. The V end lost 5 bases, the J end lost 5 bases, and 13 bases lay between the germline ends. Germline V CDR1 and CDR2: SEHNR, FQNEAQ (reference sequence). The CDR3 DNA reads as TGTGCCAGCAGCCCCCTTCTAAACGACGAGCAGTACTTC. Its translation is CASSPLLNDEQYF.

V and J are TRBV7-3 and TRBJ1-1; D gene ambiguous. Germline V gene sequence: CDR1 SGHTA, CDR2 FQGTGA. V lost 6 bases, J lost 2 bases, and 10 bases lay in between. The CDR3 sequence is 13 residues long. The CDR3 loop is CASRPLLNTEAFF. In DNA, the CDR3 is TGTGCCAGCAGACCCCTACTCAACACTGAAGCTTTCTTT.

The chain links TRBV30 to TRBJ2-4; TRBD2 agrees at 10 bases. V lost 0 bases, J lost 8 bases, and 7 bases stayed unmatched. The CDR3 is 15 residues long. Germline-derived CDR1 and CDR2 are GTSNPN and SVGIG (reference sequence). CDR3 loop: CAWSVFGTSADIQYF. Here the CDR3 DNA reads TGTGCCTGGAGTGTATTTGGGACTAGCGCCGACATTCAGTACTTC. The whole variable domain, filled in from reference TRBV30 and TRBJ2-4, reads SQTIHQWPATLVQPVGSPLSLECTVEGTSNPNLYWYRQAAGRGLQLLFYSVGIGQISSEVPQNLSASRPQDRQFILSSKKLLLSDSGFYLCAWSVFGTSADIQYFGAGTRLSVL.

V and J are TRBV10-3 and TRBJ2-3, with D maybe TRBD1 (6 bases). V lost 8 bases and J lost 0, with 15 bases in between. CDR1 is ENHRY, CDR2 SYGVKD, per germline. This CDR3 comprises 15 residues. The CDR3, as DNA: TGTGCCATCGGGTGGCAGGGGATTAGCACAGATACGCAGTATTTT. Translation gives CAIGWQGISTDTQYF.